The table lists the clone carrying this T cell receptor beta chain with a count of one. Its cognate antigen is unknown. The PCR contained 60 Vbeta and 13 Jbeta primers. Here immunoSEQ multiplex PCR was the method, and the copy in TCRdb shows in-frame clones only, minus some. Among fewer than 85,000 clones listed, more than 60% were seen once. This entry belongs to a study of cytomegalovirus exposure and HLA in healthy donors. Study outcomes and limitations: Listed as cytomegalovirus-associated were 150 or so TCR beta chains. Most TCR sequences were seen very rarely across donors, but some public TCRs occurred in many.

Germline lookup yields CDR1 PRHDT and CDR2 FYEKMQ (reference sequence). V lost 7 bases to trimming and J lost 1 base, with 13 bases between them. The CDR3 spans 14 residues. Material for sequencing was PBMCs. V gene TRBV13 combines with J gene TRBJ1-2; tentatively, D is TRBD1 (6 bases). The sequence derives from a male donor in good health and CMV-seropositive. The CDR3 DNA sequence: TGTGCCAGCATGATGACAGGCAATAACTATGGCTACACCTTC. Its translation: CASMMTGNNYGYTF.